What follows are 5 T cell receptor beta chains derived from one specimen sequenced in a study of T cell responses to AZD1222 COVID-19 vaccine. The data were produced by immunoSEQ multiplex PCR, yet TCRdb's version contains in-frame clones alone and is incomplete. Among approximately 150,000 clones, over 85% were seen once, and the ten largest hold 1.7%. The sample here was peripheral blood, taken on day 0 of AZD1222 vaccination. The receptors here all came from an adult in good health.

The rearrangement joins TRBV5-4 to TRBJ2-5; 9 bases fit TRBD1. The V gene's germline CDR1 is SGHNT and CDR2 YYREEE (reference sequence). V dropped 5 bases and J dropped 5; count of bases not matched to a gene: 13. This CDR3 has 16 residues. The CDR3 DNA reads as TGTGCCAGCAGACCTACCGGGACAGGGACTATGGAGACCCAGTACTTC. It yields the protein CASRPTGTGTMETQYF.

The rearrangement joins TRBV7-8 to TRBJ1-5; D is uncertain. The CDR3 consists of 16 residues. Trimming removed 5 bases at V and 0 bases at J, with 14 bases between. Germline lookup yields CDR1 SGHVS and CDR2 FQNEAQ. The CDR3 region has the DNA TGTGCCAGCAGCCCCGGTAGGATATATAGCAATCAGCCCCAGCATTTT. This codes for CASSPGRIYSNQPQHF.

The rearrangement uses TRBV5-1 and TRBJ2-3, with 9 bases aligning to TRBD1. The V segment lost 3 bases and the J segment 4 bases; nucleotides outside the gene matches: 6. CDR1 is SGHRS, CDR2 YFSETQ, per germline. CDR3 length equals 15 residues. CDR3 nucleotides: TGCGCCAGCAGCTGGACAGGGGAAGGGGCAGATACGCAGTATTTT. The encoded protein is CASSWTGEGADTQYF.

The chain joins TRBV2 to TRBJ1-2; 10 bases line up with TRBD1. The CDR3 is 15 amino acids. From germline, CDR1 is SNHLY and CDR2 FYNNEI. V lost 4 bases, J lost 3 bases, and 5 bases stayed unmatched. CDR3 in DNA: TGTGCCAGCAGTGGGCGGGACAGGGGAGACTATGGCTACACCTTC. This codes for CASSGRDRGDYGYTF.

The chain combines TRBV28 with TRBJ2-7; 10 positions match TRBD1. The CDR3 contains 14 residues. The trim removed 6 bases at V and 3 bases at J, leaving 5 bases unmatched. CDR1 is MDHEN and CDR2 is SYDVKM in the germline V gene. In nucleotides, the CDR3 is TGTGCCAGCAGCCTCCGGGACAGGGGCTACGAGCAGTACTTC. The encoded protein is CASSLRDRGYEQYF.